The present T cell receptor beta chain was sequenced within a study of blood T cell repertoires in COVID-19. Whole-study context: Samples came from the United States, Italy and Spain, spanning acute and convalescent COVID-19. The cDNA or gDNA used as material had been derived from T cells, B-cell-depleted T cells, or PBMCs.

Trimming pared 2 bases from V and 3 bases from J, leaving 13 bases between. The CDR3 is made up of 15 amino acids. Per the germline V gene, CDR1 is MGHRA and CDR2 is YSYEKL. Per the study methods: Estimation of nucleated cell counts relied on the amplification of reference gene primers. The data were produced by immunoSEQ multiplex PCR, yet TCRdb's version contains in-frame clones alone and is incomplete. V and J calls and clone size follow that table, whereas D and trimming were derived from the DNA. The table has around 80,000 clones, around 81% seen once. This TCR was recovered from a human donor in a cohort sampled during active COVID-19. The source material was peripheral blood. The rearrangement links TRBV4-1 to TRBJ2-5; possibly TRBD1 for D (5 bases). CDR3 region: CASSQPRDQKETQYF. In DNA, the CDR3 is TGCGCCAGCAGCCAACCCAGGGATCAAAAAGAGACCCAGTACTTC.